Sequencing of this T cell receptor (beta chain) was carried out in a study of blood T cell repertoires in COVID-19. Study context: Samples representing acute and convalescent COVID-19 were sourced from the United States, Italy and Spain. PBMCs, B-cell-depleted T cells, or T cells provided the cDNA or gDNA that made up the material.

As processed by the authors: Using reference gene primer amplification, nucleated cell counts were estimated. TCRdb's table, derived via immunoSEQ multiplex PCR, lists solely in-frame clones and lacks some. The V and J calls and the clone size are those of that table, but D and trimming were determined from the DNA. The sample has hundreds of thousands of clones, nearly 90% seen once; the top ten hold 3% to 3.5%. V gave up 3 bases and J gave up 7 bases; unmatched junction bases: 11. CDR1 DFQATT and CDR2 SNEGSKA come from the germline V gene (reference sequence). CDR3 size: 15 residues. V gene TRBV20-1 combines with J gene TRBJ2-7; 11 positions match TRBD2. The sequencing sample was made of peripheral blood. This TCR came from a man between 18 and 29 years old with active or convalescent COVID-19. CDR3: CSASSWLAGGREQYF. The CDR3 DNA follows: TGCAGTGCTAGTAGTTGGCTAGCGGGAGGTAGGGAGCAGTACTTC.